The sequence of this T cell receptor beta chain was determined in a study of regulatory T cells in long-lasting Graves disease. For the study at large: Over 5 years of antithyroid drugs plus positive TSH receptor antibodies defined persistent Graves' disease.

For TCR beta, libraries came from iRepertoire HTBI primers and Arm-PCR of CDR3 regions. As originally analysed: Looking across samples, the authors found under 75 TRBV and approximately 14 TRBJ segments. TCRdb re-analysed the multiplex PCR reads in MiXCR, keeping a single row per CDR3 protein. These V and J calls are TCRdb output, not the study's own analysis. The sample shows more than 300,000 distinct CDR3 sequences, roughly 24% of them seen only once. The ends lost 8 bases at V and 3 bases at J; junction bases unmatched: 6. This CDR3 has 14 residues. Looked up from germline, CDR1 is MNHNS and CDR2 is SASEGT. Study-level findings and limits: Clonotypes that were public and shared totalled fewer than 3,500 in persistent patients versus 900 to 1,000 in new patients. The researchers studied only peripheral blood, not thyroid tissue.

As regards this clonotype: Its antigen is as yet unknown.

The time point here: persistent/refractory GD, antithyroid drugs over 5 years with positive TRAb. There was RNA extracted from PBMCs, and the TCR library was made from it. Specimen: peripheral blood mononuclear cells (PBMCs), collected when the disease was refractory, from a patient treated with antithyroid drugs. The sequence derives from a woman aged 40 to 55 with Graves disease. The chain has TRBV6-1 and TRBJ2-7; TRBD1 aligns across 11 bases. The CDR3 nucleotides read TGTGCCAGCGGATCCGGGACAGGGGGCTACGAGCAGTACTTC. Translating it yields CASGSGTGGYEQYF.